This T cell receptor (beta chain) was identified during a study of blood T cell repertoires in COVID-19. Overall study context: Sites across the United States, Italy and Spain contributed samples from acute and convalescent COVID-19. The analysed material was cDNA or gDNA that came from T cells, B-cell-depleted T cells, or PBMCs.

Authors' analysis steps: The authors estimated nucleated cell counts from reference gene primer amplification. Here immunoSEQ multiplex PCR was the method, and the copy in TCRdb shows in-frame clones only, minus some. Clonal size and the V and J genes are those of that table, whereas D and trimming came from the DNA. The profile covers some 150,000 clones, with approximately 88% appearing a single time and roughly 4.9% taken by the ten largest. Germline CDR1 reads MDHEN; CDR2 reads SYDVKM. There are 18 residues in the CDR3. V lost 3 bases to trimming and J lost 2 bases, with 23 bases between them. This clone was seen a few times.

This chain connects TRBV28 to TRBJ2-7, with a possible D match to TRBD2 (8 bases). The sequence derives from a human donor in a cohort sampled during active COVID-19. Sequencing used peripheral blood. CDR3 bases: TGTGCCAGCAGTTTCCAGGGGGGCCGCGGGGGGCGCCCCTACGAGCAGTACTTC. Translating gives CASSFQGGRGGRPYEQYF.